The 6 T cell receptor beta chains reported below all come from one sample, sequenced in a study of T cells after yellow fever vaccination. From the 5' RACE reads, TCRdb called clonotypes with MiXCR, one entry per CDR3 protein. The repertoire holds about 200,000 distinct CDR3 sequences, with 3.2% as singletons. The sample in question was CD4+ T cells sorted from PBMCs, obtained 10 days after the yellow fever booster vaccination. These receptors originate from a man between 18 and 29 years old who received the YFV17D yellow fever vaccine.

This clonotype was picked up many times. The chain carries TRBV7-6 and TRBJ1-1, with TRBD1 matching over 8 bases. The CDR3 has 15 residues. The junction had 9 bases not matched to a gene; V was cut back by 6 bases and J by 3 bases. Per germline, CDR1 SGHVS and CDR2 FNYEAQ. CDR3 protein: CASSGRGRVHTEAFF. DNA of the CDR3: TGTGCCAGCAGTGGCAGGGGGCGCGTTCACACTGAAGCTTTCTTT.

The chain combines TRBV20-1 with TRBJ2-7; 7 bases align to TRBD1. This CDR3 region has 14 residues. The trim removed 5 bases at V and 2 bases at J, leaving 9 bases unmatched. CDR1 and CDR2 from the germline V gene are DFQATT and SNEGSKA (reference sequence). In DNA form, the CDR3 reads TGCAGTGCTCCGGGACAGAGGACTCCCTACGAGCAGTACTTC. It codes for CSAPGQRTPYEQYF.

V is TRBV7-2 and J is TRBJ2-1, with TRBD2 matching 9 bases. Germline V CDR1 and CDR2: SGHTA, FQGNSA. The CDR3 is made up of 16 amino acids. The J segment lost 13 bases and the V segment lost 8 bases, leaving 21 bases of the junction unmatched. CDR3: CASPRSAGFSGGPQFF. In DNA, the CDR3 is TGTGCCAGCCCCCGTTCGGCAGGGTTTAGCGGGGGTCCCCAGTTCTTC.

The chain combines TRBV12-3 or TRBV12-4 with TRBJ2-3, with D unclear. The CDR3 has 14 amino acids. Trimming left V 3 bases short and J 1 base short, with 8 bases between. The CDR3 here is CASSFQWGTDTQYF. CDR3 in DNA: TGTGCCAGCAGTTTCCAGTGGGGCACAGATACGCAGTATTTT.

A few counts support this clonotype. J is TRBJ2-7 and V is TRBV6-1; D gene ambiguous. With 6 bases removed from V and 3 bases from J, the gap between germline ends came to 9 bases. CDR3 length: 12 residues. In germline, CDR1 is MNHNS, CDR2 SASEGT. The CDR3 sequence: CASRGTNYEQYF. DNA for the CDR3: TGTGCCAGCAGGGGAACAAACTACGAGCAGTACTTC.

This clonotype was seen many times. The genes are TRBV7-3 and TRBJ2-3, with D unclear. Germline V CDR1 and CDR2: SGHTA, FQGTGA. The CDR3 totals 12 residues. The V end lost 7 bases, the J end lost 4 bases, and 9 bases lay between the germline ends. The CDR3 DNA reads as TGTGCCAGCACTGACATCCCAGATACGCAGTATTTT. This gives the protein CASTDIPDTQYF. Complete variable domain (other parts from reference TRBV7-3 and TRBJ2-3): GAGVSQTPSNKVTEKGKYVELRCDPISGHTALYWYRQSLGQGPEFLIYFQGTGAADDSGLPNDRFFAVRPEGSVSTLKIQRTERGDSAVYLCASTDIPDTQYFGPGTRLTVL.